This TCR beta chain derives from a study of OX40 agonist ivuxolimab in advanced cancers. Study-wide background: Patients with hepatocellular carcinoma, melanoma, renal cell or head and neck cancer made up the dose-escalation patients. The study, taken as a whole, reports: With doses of 0.1 to 3.0 mg/kg, CD4+ and CD8+ blood T cells had undergone clonal expansion by week 6.

The method was immunoSEQ multiplex PCR; TCRdb's version includes in-frame clones alone and lacks a portion of them. This sample has tens of thousands of clones, with over 80% found just once. Between the trimmed V and J ends, which lost 6 bases and 7 bases, there was a span of 16 bases. The CDR3 totals 14 residues. Germline V gene data show CDR1 as KGHSH and CDR2 as LQKENI. Turning to this clone: Its antigen remains unknown.

The origin of this receptor is an adult with an advanced solid tumor such as melanoma, head and neck, liver or kidney cancer. Source: CD4+ or CD8+ T cells sorted from blood, taken in a trial of the OX40 agonist ivuxolimab. The V and J genes are TRBV18 and TRBJ2-1; either TRBD1 or TRBD2 may fit D (5 bases each). The CDR3 DNA reads as TGTGCCAGCTCCCCGCCGCCGGGGCGGAATGAGCAGTTCTTC. Encoded protein: CASSPPPGRNEQFF. Filled out from reference TRBV18 and TRBJ2-1, the complete variable domain reads NAGVMQNPRHLVRRRGQEARLRCSPMKGHSHVYWYRQLPEEGLKFMVYLQKENIIDESGMPKERFSAEFPKEGPSILRIQQVVRGDSAAYFCASSPPPGRNEQFFGPGTRLTVL.